The T cell receptor beta chain described here comes from a study of blood T cell repertoires in COVID-19. Study in general: Sources were T cells, B-cell-depleted T cells, or PBMCs; the material itself was cDNA or gDNA.

Under the authors' procedure: Reference gene primers were amplified, and this amplification served to estimate nucleated cell counts. TCRdb keeps only in-frame clones here, not all; method: immunoSEQ multiplex PCR. V and J calls plus clone size are reproduced from that table; the DNA served to infer D and trimming. The profile covers approximately 68,000 clones, with about 85% appearing a single time and about a third taken by the ten largest. With 5 bases removed from V and 2 bases from J, the gap between germline ends came to 21 bases. Per the germline V gene, CDR1 is SGHVS and CDR2 is FNYEAQ. The CDR3 has 17 amino acids.

Sequencing input: peripheral blood. This rearrangement joins TRBV7-6 to TRBJ2-5, with D possibly TRBD2 on 5 matching bases. The origin of this receptor is a woman of 80 years or more with active or convalescent COVID-19. This CDR3 is CASSGRTPPGLQETQYF. CDR3 sequence (DNA): TGTGCCAGCAGCGGACGGACCCCGCCGGGATTACAAGAGACCCAGTACTTC.